Presented here are 26 T cell receptor beta chains from one specimen sequenced in a study of shared clonotypes between healthy human individuals. The protocol was immunoSEQ multiplex PCR, while the TCRdb copy is restricted to in-frame clones and leaves out a portion. The sample gives 2 million or so clones, roughly 94% of which show up once; roughly 0.13% is in the top ten. Material: naive CD4+ T cells sorted from blood. Noted subset: CD45RA+ positively selected. These receptors were collected from a man between 18 and 35 years old in good health.

This chain uses TRBV27 with TRBJ1-1; weak D call: TRBD1 (5 bases). The CDR3 is made up of 14 amino acids. V was pared by 8 bases and J by 3 bases, with 16 bases between. The germline CDR1 and CDR2 sequences are MNHEY and SMNVEV (reference sequence). In DNA form, the CDR3 reads TGTGCCAGCGGGTCCAGAGGGGTGGACACTGAAGCTTTCTTT. It is translated as CASGSRGVDTEAFF.

The chain has TRBV18 and TRBJ1-2; possible D gene TRBD1, 5 bases. CDR1 and CDR2 from the germline V gene are KGHSH and LQKENI. The germline V and J ends were trimmed by 5 bases and 0 bases, with 16 bases remaining between them. The CDR3 covers 16 residues. CDR3 DNA sequence: TGTGCCAGCTCATCTTCCTCCGGGGGAACTAACTATGGCTACACCTTC. Protein sequence: CASSSSSGGTNYGYTF.

This chain uses TRBV27 with TRBJ2-7; 10 bases line up with TRBD1. J was trimmed by 1 base and V by 7 bases; bases with no gene match: 7. CDR1 is MNHEY, CDR2 SMNVEV, per germline (reference sequence). CDR3 length: 15 residues. For the CDR3, the DNA is TGTGCCAGCACTCCGGGACAGGGGTTGTCCTACGAGCAGTACTTC. Amino acid sequence: CASTPGQGLSYEQYF.

The genes are TRBV6-1 and TRBJ1-4, with 8 bases fitting TRBD1. The junction had 11 bases not matched to a gene; V was cut back by 1 base and J by 7 bases. CDR3 length: 17 amino acids. Looked up from germline, CDR1 is MNHNS and CDR2 is SASEGT. CDR3: CASSEDPPGGAREKLFF. In DNA, the CDR3 is TGTGCCAGCAGTGAAGACCCCCCAGGGGGCGCGCGTGAAAAACTGTTTTTT.

This chain joins TRBV10-3 and TRBJ1-6, with D possibly TRBD1 on 6 matching bases. Germline CDR1 is ENHRY and CDR2 is SYGVKD. The CDR3 loop spans 16 amino acids. Trimming removed 0 bases at V and 8 bases at J, with 14 bases between. Written as DNA, the CDR3 is TGTGCCATCAGTGAGTCGGGGGCTGCCCGGGATTCACCCCTCCACTTT. Protein: CAISESGAARDSPLHF.

In the case of this clone: An end of the junction does not agree with germline; a read error may underlie this. The chain couples TRBV7-7 to TRBJ2-5, with D possibly TRBD2 on 7 matching bases. CDR1 is SSHAT, CDR2 FNYEAQ, per germline (reference sequence). The CDR3 spans 14 residues. The CDR3 reads CASSSGGRGETQYF. The CDR3, as DNA: TGTGCTAGCAGCTCCGGGGGGCGCGGAGAGACCCAGTACTTC.

The rearrangement uses TRBV27 and TRBJ1-5; 9 bases align to TRBD1. This CDR3 contains 15 residues. The trim removed 5 bases at V and 13 bases at J, leaving 15 bases unmatched. The V gene's germline CDR1 is MNHEY and CDR2 SMNVEV (reference sequence). The CDR3 DNA reads as TGTGCCAGCAGTCAGATTGACAGGGGGTCTTCGATTCAGCATTTT. Translated: CASSQIDRGSSIQHF.

The V and J genes are TRBV10-2 and TRBJ1-1, with D uncertain. Trimming took off 7 bases at V and 5 bases at J, with 14 bases between the two ends. This CDR3 spans 13 amino acids. Germline V lookup: CDR1 WSHSY, CDR2 SAAADI. CDR3 residues: CASIQKGATEAFF. The CDR3 nucleotides are TGCGCCAGCATCCAGAAGGGTGCTACTGAAGCTTTCTTT.

The chain has TRBV6-1 and TRBJ1-2, with D unresolved. The CDR3 totals 13 residues. Germline V gene sequence: CDR1 MNHNS, CDR2 SASEGT. Trimming stripped 1 base from V and 7 bases from J, with 10 bases between. The CDR3 region has the DNA TGTGCCAGCAGTGAAGAAGGGTACTTTGGCTACACCTTC. Amino acid sequence: CASSEEGYFGYTF.

This chain joins TRBV5-1 and TRBJ2-7; no firm D call. The CDR3 runs to 13 residues. The germline CDR1 and CDR2 sequences are SGHRS and YFSETQ. The ends were cut back, 4 bases at V and 5 bases at J, with 13 bases in the middle. For the CDR3, the DNA is TGCGCCAGCAGCCCTTTTATGTTTGACGAGCAGTACTTC. It yields the protein CASSPFMFDEQYF.

The rearrangement joins TRBV6-5 to TRBJ1-5; D remains unclear. CDR1 and CDR2 from the germline V gene are MNHEY and SVGAGI. V lost 0 bases and J 3 bases, leaving 9 bases between the germline ends. The CDR3 is made up of 15 amino acids. This CDR3 reads CASSYSWGNNQPQHF. Written as DNA, the CDR3 is TGTGCCAGCAGTTACTCATGGGGTAACAATCAGCCCCAGCATTTT.

In the case of this clone: Other nucleotide sequences from this sample produce the same CDR3. The V call is TRBV2, the J call TRBJ1-6; tentatively, D is TRBD1 (5 bases). With 6 bases removed from V and 3 bases from J, the gap between germline ends came to 9 bases. The length of the CDR3 is 14 residues. The germline gives CDR1 SNHLY, CDR2 FYNNEI. This CDR3 is CASSGTVYNSPLHF. The CDR3 DNA reads as TGTGCCAGCAGCGGGACGGTCTATAATTCACCCCTCCACTTT.

V is TRBV6-6 and J is TRBJ1-2; 8 bases agree with TRBD1. The CDR3 runs to 12 residues. J was trimmed by 7 bases and V by 6 bases; bases with no gene match: 4. CDR1 MNHNY and CDR2 SVGAGI come from the germline V gene (reference sequence). This CDR3 is CASSGQGSGYTF. CDR3 DNA sequence: TGTGCCAGCAGCGGACAGGGCTCTGGCTACACCTTC.

The genes are TRBV9 and TRBJ2-2; 9 positions agree with TRBD1. Unmatched junction bases numbered 7, after V lost 4 bases and J lost 6 bases. The CDR3 spans 15 residues. Germline CDR1 SGDLS, CDR2 YYNGEE. CDR3 sequence reads: CASSSGTGFAGELFF. In DNA form, the CDR3 reads TGTGCCAGCAGCTCAGGGACAGGGTTCGCCGGGGAGCTGTTTTTT. The complete variable domain, with remaining parts taken from reference TRBV9 and TRBJ2-2, reads DSGVTQTPKHLITATGQRVTLRCSPRSGDLSVYWYQQSLDQGLQFLIQYYNGEERAKGNILERFSAQQFPDLHSELNLSSLELGDSALYFCASSSGTGFAGELFFGEGSRLTVL.

This clone was picked up one time. This chain joins TRBV7-9 and TRBJ2-5; TRBD2 matches at 16 bases. The V segment lost 5 bases and the J segment 5 bases; nucleotides outside the gene matches: 5. This CDR3 has 16 residues. The germline CDR1 and CDR2 sequences are SEHNR and FQNEAQ (reference sequence). The CDR3 DNA is TGTGCCAGCAGCCCGGGACTAGCGGGAGGGCAGGAGACCCAGTACTTC. Translating it yields CASSPGLAGGQETQYF. Full variable domain (remainder filled in from reference TRBV7-9 and TRBJ2-5): DTGVSQNPRHKITKRGQNVTFRCDPISEHNRLYWYRQTLGQGPEFLTYFQNEAQLEKSRLLSDRFSAERPKGSFSTLEIQRTEQGDSAMYLCASSPGLAGGQETQYFGPGTRLLVL.

V and J are TRBV7-3 and TRBJ2-3; D gene ambiguous. V shed 1 base and J shed 6 bases, with 8 bases lying between them. Germline loops: CDR1 SGHTA, CDR2 FQGTGA. The CDR3 spans 13 residues. The CDR3 coding sequence is TGTGCCAGCAGCTTAAGCCCCTCGGATACGCAGTATTTT. This codes for CASSLSPSDTQYF.

The CDR3 spells CASSIRANTEAFF. CDR3 in DNA: TGTGCCAGCAGCATCCGGGCGAACACTGAAGCTTTCTTT. The chain couples TRBV11-2 to TRBJ1-1; unclear D gene. Trimming shortened V by 5 bases and J by 1 base, and 8 bases separated the two germline ends. The CDR3 has 13 residues. CDR1 is SGHAT, CDR2 FQNNGV, per germline.

The V and J genes are TRBV9 and TRBJ2-2; D tentatively reads TRBD1 or TRBD2 (5 bases each). The germline V gene encodes CDR1 SGDLS and CDR2 YYNGEE. The CDR3 has 15 amino acids. V was shortened by 7 bases and J by 2 bases, with 15 bases between the two germline ends. In DNA, the CDR3 is TGTGCCAGCGCAAGAGGGGCCCCAAACACCGGGGAGCTGTTTTTT. Its translation: CASARGAPNTGELFF.

About this clone: The same CDR3 also results from other DNA sequences found in this sample. The chain uses TRBV5-4 and TRBJ2-7, with 7 bases lining up with TRBD2. This CDR3 has 14 amino acids. J was trimmed by 1 base and V by 2 bases; bases with no gene match: 3. The germline gives CDR1 SGHNT, CDR2 YYREEE (reference sequence). The CDR3 DNA sequence: TGTGCCAGCAGCTTATCGGGGGGTTCCTACGAGCAGTACTTC. Its protein product is CASSLSGGSYEQYF.

The chain recombines TRBV2 with TRBJ2-5; TRBD2 might be the D (6 bases). V gave up 4 bases and J gave up 5 bases, with 23 bases separating them. CDR1 is SNHLY, CDR2 FYNNEI, per germline. The CDR3 covers 17 residues. CDR3 coding DNA: TGTGCCAGCAGTGGTGGGGCACTAGCCGGGCTGGGGGAGACCCAGTACTTC. Amino acids: CASSGGALAGLGETQYF.

This rearrangement joins TRBV6-4 to TRBJ2-3, with 11 bases fitting TRBD2. Per the germline V gene, CDR1 is MRHNA and CDR2 is SNTAGT. V trimming: 5 bases; J trimming: 2 bases; junction bases outside the gene matches: 3. This CDR3 comprises 15 residues. CDR3 loop: CASSRLAGFTDTQYF. The DNA for the CDR3 is TGTGCCAGCAGTAGACTAGCGGGGTTCACAGATACGCAGTATTTT.

The chain joins TRBV2 to TRBJ2-4; perhaps TRBD2 as D (6 bases). Trimming took 6 bases from V and 3 from J, leaving 12 bases between them. Germline V lookup: CDR1 SNHLY, CDR2 FYNNEI. The CDR3 totals 14 residues. The DNA for the CDR3 is TGTGCCAGCAGGGCTGGCGGGGTCAAAAACATTCAGTACTTC. Protein: CASRAGGVKNIQYF.

The chain uses TRBV7-9 and TRBJ2-2; D perhaps matches TRBD2 (6 bases). V dropped 4 bases and J dropped 2 bases, with 11 bases sitting between them. This CDR3 is 15 amino acids long. The germline gives CDR1 SEHNR, CDR2 FQNEAQ (reference sequence). CDR3 in DNA: TGTGCCAGCAGCTCTAGCGAGGGAAACACCGGGGAGCTGTTTTTT. Translating gives CASSSSEGNTGELFF.

J is TRBJ1-2 and V is TRBV5-1; perhaps TRBD1 as D (6 bases). The CDR3 is 16 amino acids. Between the trimmed V and J ends, which lost 0 bases and 2 bases, there was a span of 14 bases. Germline CDR1 and CDR2: SGHRS and YFSETQ. In DNA, the CDR3 is TGCGCCAGCAGCTTGGAAGGGGGGACAAAAAACTATGGCTACACCTTC. Its translation: CASSLEGGTKNYGYTF.

The chain carries TRBV7-8 and TRBJ2-3; weak D call: TRBD1 (5 bases). V was pared by 2 bases and J by 1 base, with 13 bases between. Germline values: CDR1 SGHVS, CDR2 FQNEAQ. The CDR3 is made up of 16 amino acids. In nucleotides, the CDR3 is TGTGCCAGCAGCTTACAAGGGGAAATTGGCACAGATACGCAGTATTTT. Its protein is CASSLQGEIGTDTQYF.

This clone has just one count. The chain joins TRBV28 to TRBJ2-5; TRBD1 matches at 8 bases. Germline loops: CDR1 MDHEN, CDR2 SYDVKM. V gave up 6 bases and J gave up 6 bases; unmatched junction bases: 9. This CDR3 is built from 14 residues. The CDR3 is CASRQQGGMQTQYF. DNA for the CDR3: TGTGCCAGCAGGCAACAGGGGGGAATGCAGACCCAGTACTTC.